This TCR beta chain was sequenced in a study of human T cells and chemical hapten exposure. On the study more broadly: The sensitizer, 2% DPC, was used on roughly 2 cm by roughly 2 cm of upper inner arm skin. 0.01% DPC was applied to the upper back in patch tests, which were read at 6 days. Study findings and constraints: Expanded TCRs made up significantly more big CDR3 similarity clusters than controls did.

The CDR3 runs to 16 residues. Looked up from germline, CDR1 is LGHNA and CDR2 is YSLEER. Trimming cost V 0 bases and J 2 bases, with 11 bases left between them. Comments on this clonotype: The antigen remains undetermined.

The time point was: patch test 1, 2 weeks after DPC sensitization. As to treatment: therapeutic diphenylcyclopropenone sensitization with weekly scalp DPC. Unfractionated whole blood was the source of the extracted total RNA. Via MiXCR, TCRdb re-called the RACE reads, giving one row per CDR3 protein. The data contain around 120,000 distinct CDR3 sequences, 12% to 15% of them seen just once; the ten biggest clones take up approximately 0.92%. This TCR was sampled from a young man with alopecia areata. Some clones in this sample may be carry-over from other donors' samples. Sequencing used whole blood, obtained in connection with sensitization to the hapten diphenylcyclopropenone (DPC). The chain recombines TRBV4-3 with TRBJ1-5; D unclear. CDR3 DNA sequence: TGCGCCAGCAGCCAAGAGGTAGGGTTCGGCAATCAGCCCCAGCATTTT. Its translation: CASSQEVGFGNQPQHF.